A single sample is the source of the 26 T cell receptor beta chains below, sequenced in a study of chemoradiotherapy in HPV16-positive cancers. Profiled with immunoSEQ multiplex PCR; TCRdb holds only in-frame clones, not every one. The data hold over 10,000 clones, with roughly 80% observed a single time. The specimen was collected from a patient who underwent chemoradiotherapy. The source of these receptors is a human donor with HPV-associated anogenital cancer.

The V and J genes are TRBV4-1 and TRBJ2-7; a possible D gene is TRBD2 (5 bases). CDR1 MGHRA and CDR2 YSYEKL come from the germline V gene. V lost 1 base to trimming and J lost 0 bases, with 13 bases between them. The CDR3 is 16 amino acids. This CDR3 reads CASSQVYSGGSYEQYF. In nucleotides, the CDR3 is TGCGCCAGCAGCCAAGTGTACTCAGGAGGCTCCTACGAGCAGTACTTC.

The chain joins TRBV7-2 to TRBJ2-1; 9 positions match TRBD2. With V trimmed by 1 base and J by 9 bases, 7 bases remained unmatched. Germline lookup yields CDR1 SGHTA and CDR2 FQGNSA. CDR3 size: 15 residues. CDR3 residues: CASSLVVAGGREQFF. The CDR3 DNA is TGTGCCAGCAGCTTAGTAGTCGCGGGGGGGCGTGAGCAGTTCTTC.

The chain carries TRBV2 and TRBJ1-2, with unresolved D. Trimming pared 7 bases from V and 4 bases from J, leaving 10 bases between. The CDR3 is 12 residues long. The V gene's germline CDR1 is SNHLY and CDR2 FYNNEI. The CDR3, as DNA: TGTGCCAGCACTCTTGGCCTCTATGGCTACACCTTC. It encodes CASTLGLYGYTF.

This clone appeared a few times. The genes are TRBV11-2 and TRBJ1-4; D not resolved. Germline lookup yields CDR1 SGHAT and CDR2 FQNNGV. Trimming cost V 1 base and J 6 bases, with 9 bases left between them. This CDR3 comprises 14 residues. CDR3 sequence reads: CASSLGQVYEKLFF. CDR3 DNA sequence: TGTGCCAGCAGCTTAGGTCAAGTGTATGAAAAACTGTTTTTT. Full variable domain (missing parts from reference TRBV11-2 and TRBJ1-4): EAGVAQSPRYKIIEKRQSVAFWCNPISGHATLYWYQQILGQGPKLLIQFQNNGVVDDSQLPKDRFSAERLKGVDSTLKIQPAKLEDSAVYLCASSLGQVYEKLFFGSGTQLSVL.

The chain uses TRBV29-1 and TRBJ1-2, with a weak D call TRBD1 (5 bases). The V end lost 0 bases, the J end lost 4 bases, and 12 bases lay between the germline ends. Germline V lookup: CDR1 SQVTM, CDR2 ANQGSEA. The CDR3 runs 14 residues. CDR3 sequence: CSVEEVQGGYGYTF. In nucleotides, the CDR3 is TGCAGCGTTGAAGAAGTCCAGGGCGGCTATGGCTACACCTTC.

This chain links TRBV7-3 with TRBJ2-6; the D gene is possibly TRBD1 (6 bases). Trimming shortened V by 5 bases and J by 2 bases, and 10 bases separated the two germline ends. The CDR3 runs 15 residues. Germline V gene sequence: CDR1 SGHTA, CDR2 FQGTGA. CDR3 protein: CASSPQGPGANVLTF. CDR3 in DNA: TGTGCCAGCAGCCCCCAGGGGCCTGGGGCCAACGTCCTGACTTTC.

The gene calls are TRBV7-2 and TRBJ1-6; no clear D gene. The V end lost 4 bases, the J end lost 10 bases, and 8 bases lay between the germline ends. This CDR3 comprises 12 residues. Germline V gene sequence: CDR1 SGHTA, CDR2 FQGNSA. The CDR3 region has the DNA TGTGCCAGCAGCTCCCCCTCGTCACCCCTCCACTTT. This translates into CASSSPSSPLHF.

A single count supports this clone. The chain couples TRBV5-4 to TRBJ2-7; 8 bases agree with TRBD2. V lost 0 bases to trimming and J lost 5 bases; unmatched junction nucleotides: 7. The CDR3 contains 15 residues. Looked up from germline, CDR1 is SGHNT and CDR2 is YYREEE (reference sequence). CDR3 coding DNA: TGTGCCAGCAGCTTGGGCGGGACTAGGTCCCACGAGCAGTACTTC. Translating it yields CASSLGGTRSHEQYF.

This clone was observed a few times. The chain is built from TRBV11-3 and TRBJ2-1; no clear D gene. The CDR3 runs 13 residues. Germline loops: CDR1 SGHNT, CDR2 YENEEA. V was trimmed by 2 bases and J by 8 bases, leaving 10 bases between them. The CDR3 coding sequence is TGTGCCAGCAGCTTAAAGGTCTTCCATGAGCAGTTCTTC. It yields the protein CASSLKVFHEQFF. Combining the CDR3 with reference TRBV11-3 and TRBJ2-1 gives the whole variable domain EAGVVQSPRYKIIEKKQPVAFWCNPISGHNTLYWYLQNLGQGPELLIRYENEEAVDDSQLPKDRFSAERLKGVDSTLKIQPAELGDSAVYLCASSLKVFHEQFFGPGTRLTVL.

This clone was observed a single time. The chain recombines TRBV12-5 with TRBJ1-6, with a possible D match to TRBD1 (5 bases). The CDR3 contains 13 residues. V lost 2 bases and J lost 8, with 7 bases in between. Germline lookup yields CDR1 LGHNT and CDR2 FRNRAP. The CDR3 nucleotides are TGTGCTAGTGGTTTGTCGGGGGATTCACCCCTCCACTTT. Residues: CASGLSGDSPLHF.

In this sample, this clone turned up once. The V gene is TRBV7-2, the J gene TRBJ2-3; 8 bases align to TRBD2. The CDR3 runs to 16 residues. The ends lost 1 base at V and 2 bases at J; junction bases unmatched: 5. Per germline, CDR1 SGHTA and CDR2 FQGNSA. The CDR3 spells CASSLGTSSATDTQYF. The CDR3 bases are TGTGCCAGCAGCTTAGGGACTAGCTCCGCCACAGATACGCAGTATTTT.

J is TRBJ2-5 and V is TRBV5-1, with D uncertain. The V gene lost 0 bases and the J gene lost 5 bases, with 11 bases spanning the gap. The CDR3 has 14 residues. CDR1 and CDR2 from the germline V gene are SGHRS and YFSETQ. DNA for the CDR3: TGCGCCAGCAGCTTGGGAATAGTAGGGGAGACCCAGTACTTC. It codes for CASSLGIVGETQYF.

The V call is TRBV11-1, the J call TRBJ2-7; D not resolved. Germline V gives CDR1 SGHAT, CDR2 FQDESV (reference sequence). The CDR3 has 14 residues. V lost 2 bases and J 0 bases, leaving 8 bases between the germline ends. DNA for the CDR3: TGTGCCAGCAGCTTACAGGTTAGCTCCTACGAGCAGTACTTC. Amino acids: CASSLQVSSYEQYF.

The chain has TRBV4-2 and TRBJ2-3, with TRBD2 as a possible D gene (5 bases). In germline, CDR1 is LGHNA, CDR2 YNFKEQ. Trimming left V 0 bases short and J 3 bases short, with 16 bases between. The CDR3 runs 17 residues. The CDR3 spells CASSQEWVATRTDTQYF. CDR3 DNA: TGTGCCAGCAGCCAAGAGTGGGTAGCGACCAGGACAGATACGCAGTATTTT.

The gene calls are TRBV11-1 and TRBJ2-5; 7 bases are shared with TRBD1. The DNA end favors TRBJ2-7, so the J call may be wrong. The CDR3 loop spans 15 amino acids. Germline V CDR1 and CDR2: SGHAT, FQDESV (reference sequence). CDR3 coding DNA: TGTGCCAGCAGCTTCGAGGGGGCAGGGGCCTACGAGCAGTACTTC. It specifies CASSFEGAGAYEQYF.

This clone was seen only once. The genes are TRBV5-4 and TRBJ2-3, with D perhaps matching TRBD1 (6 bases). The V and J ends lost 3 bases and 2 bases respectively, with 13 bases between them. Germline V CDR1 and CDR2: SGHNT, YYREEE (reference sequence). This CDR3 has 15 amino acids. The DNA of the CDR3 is TGTGCCAGCAGCTCTAGTACAGGGATCACAGATACGCAGTATTTT. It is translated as CASSSSTGITDTQYF.

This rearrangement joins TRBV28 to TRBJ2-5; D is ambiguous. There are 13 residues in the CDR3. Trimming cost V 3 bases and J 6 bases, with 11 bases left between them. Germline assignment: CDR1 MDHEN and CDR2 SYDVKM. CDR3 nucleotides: TGTGCCAGCAGTTTCTCAACCCCCCAGACCCAGTACTTC. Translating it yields CASSFSTPQTQYF.

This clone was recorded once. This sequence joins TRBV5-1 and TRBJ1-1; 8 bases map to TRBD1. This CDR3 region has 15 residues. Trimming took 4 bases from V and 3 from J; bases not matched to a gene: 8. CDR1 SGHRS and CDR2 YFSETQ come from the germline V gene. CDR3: CASSGGDRGHTEAFF. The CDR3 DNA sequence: TGCGCCAGCAGCGGTGGAGACAGGGGACACACTGAAGCTTTCTTT.

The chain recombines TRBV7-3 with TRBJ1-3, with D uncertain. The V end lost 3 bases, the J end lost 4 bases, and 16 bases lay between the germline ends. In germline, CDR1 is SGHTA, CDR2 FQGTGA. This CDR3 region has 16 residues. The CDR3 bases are TGTGCCAGCAGCTTGGGTAGGGATTCCCTCGGAAACACCATATATTTT. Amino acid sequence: CASSLGRDSLGNTIYF. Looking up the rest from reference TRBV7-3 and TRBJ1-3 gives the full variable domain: GAGVSQTPSNKVTEKGKYVELRCDPISGHTALYWYRQSLGQGPEFLIYFQGTGAADDSGLPNDRFFAVRPEGSVSTLKIQRTERGDSAVYLCASSLGRDSLGNTIYFGEGSWLTVV.

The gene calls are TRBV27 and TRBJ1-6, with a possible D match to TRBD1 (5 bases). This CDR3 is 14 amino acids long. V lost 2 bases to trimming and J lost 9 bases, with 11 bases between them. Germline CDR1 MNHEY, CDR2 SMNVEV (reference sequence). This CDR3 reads CASSLGQGGSPLHF. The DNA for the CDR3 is TGTGCCAGCAGTTTAGGGCAGGGAGGTTCACCCCTCCACTTT.

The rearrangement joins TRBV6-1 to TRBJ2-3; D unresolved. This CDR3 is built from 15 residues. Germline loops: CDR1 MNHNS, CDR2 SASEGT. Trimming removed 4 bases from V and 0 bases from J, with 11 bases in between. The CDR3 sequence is CASSGVAPSTDTQYF. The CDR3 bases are TGTGCCAGCAGTGGGGTAGCCCCAAGCACAGATACGCAGTATTTT.

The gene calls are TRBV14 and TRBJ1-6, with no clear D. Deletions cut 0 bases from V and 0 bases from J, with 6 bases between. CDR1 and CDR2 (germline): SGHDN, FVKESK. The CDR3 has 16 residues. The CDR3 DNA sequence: TGTGCCAGCAGCCAAGAATTCAGCTCCTATAATTCACCCCTCCACTTT. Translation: CASSQEFSSYNSPLHF.

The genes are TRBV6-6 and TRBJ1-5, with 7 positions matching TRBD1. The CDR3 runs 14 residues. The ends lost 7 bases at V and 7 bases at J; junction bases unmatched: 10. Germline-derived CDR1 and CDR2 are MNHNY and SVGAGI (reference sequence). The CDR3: CASTLRGLEQPQHF. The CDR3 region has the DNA TGTGCCAGCACCTTAAGGGGGCTAGAACAGCCCCAGCATTTT.

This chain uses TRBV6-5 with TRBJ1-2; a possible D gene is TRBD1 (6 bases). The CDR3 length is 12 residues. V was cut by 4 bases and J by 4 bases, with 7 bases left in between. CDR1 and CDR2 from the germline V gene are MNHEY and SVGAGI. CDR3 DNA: TGTGCCAGCAGTTTGGACAGCTATGGCTACACCTTC. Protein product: CASSLDSYGYTF.

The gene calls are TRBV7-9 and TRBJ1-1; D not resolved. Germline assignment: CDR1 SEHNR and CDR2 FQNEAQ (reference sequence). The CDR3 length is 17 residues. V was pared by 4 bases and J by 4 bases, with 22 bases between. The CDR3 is CASSSRGFTGYPTEAFF. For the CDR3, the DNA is TGTGCCAGCAGCTCTAGAGGGTTTACTGGGTATCCCACTGAAGCTTTCTTT.

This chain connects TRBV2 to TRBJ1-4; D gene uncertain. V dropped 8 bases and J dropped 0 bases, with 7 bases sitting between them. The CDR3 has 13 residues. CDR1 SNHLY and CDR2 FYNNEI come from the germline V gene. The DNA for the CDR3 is TGTGCCAGCGGGGATCCAACTAATGAAAAACTGTTTTTT. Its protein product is CASGDPTNEKLFF.